This TCR beta chain was recorded in a study of OX40 agonist ivuxolimab in advanced cancers. On the study more broadly: Patients received the agonistic anti-OX40 (CD134) antibody ivuxolimab.

Measured with immunoSEQ multiplex PCR; TCRdb has only the in-frame clones, and not every one. The table shows approximately 31,000 clones, with about 92% occurring only once. CDR1 and CDR2 from the germline V gene are SEHNR and FQNEAQ (reference sequence). The CDR3 length is 11 residues. Trimming took off 11 bases at V and 4 bases at J, with 9 bases between the two ends. Samples were taken at baseline and on day 1 of cycles 4 and 7. As concerns this clone: The antigen is undetermined.

Points from the study as a whole: Dosing at 0.1 to 3.0 mg/kg was accompanied by clonal expansion of CD4+ and CD8+ blood T cells by week 6.

The receptor's source is an adult with an advanced solid tumor such as melanoma, head and neck, liver or kidney cancer. Sequenced here: CD4+ or CD8+ T cells sorted from blood, sampled in a trial of the OX40 agonist ivuxolimab. The chain combines TRBV7-9 with TRBJ2-1; D uncertain. DNA of the CDR3: TGTGCCTGGAGACCATACAATGAGCAGTTCTTC. Translation: CAWRPYNEQFF. The variable domain in full, completed from reference TRBV7-9 and TRBJ2-1, reads DTGVSQNPRHKITKRGQNVTFRCDPISEHNRLYWYRQTLGQGPEFLTYFQNEAQLEKSRLLSDRFSAERPKGSFSTLEIQRTEQGDSAMYLCAWRPYNEQFFGPGTRLTVL.